The sequence of this T cell receptor (beta chain) was determined in a study of PD-1 blockade in classical Hodgkin lymphoma. This clone was seen a handful of times. What it binds is not known. TCRdb's table, derived via immunoSEQ multiplex PCR, lists solely in-frame clones and lacks some. The top ten clones hold over 9.5% of a sample with some 25,000 clones, roughly 62% of them seen once. The study's findings and limits: While CD8+ TCR diversity did not rise significantly by C4D1, CD4+ TCR diversity did. For complete responders, baseline diversity was comparable to that of newly diagnosed patients. When nivolumab was started under 1 year after ASCT, patients were excluded.

The patients all showed relapse after autologous stem cell transplantation, while their brentuximab vedotin exposure varied. Relapsed/refractory classical Hodgkin lymphoma patients had complete, partial or progressive responses. The germline gives CDR1 SNHLY, CDR2 FYNNEI. V lost 3 bases to trimming and J lost 7 bases; unmatched junction nucleotides: 6. The length of the CDR3 is 15 residues. The clonotype originates from a human donor with classical Hodgkin lymphoma. The V call is TRBV2, the J call TRBJ1-5; TRBD1 matches at 10 bases. The input for sequencing was peripheral blood mononuclear cells (PBMCs), taken before the second cycle of nivolumab. CDR3 sequence (DNA): TGTGCCAGCAGTGACTGGGGACAGGGGAACCAGCCCCAGCATTTT. Protein: CASSDWGQGNQPQHF.